Listed below are T cell receptor beta chains from one sample, sequenced in a study of blood T cell repertoires in COVID-19. The table came from immunoSEQ multiplex PCR; TCRdb's copy has only in-frame clones and leaves some out. The sample comprises about 58,000 clones, 75% to 90% of which are singletons, and 14% rests with the top ten. Sequencing was performed on peripheral blood. These receptors were obtained from an older woman with active COVID-19. Each CDR3 is given with its conserved first and last residue. The order of the fields is J gene, D gene, V gene, clone size, CDR3 DNA, CDR3 protein. D genes are given only for firm matches. Size tells how often a clone was seen (once, few, many) or the class of an expanded clone, and some rows leave it out.

TRBJ2-7	-	TRBV5-4	-	TGTGCCACCCGGGACAACTCCTACGAGCAGTACTTC	CATRDNSYEQYF
TRBJ1-2	-	TRBV4-3	-	TGCGCCAGCAGCCAAAACCCCGGACAGATCTTATTGGACTTC	CASSQNPGQILLDF
TRBJ2-7	-	TRBV2	-	TGTGCCAGCAGGGCGGCGCCCATCCCGTACTTC	CASRAAPIPYF
TRBJ2-2	TRBD1	TRBV13	-	TGTGCCAGCAGCGCCCCTGTTACCGGGACAGAGGCGAACACCGGGGAGCTGTTTTTT	CASSAPVTGTEANTGELFF
TRBJ1-2	-	TRBV2	-	TGTGCCAGCAGTGAACAGAATCTCTATGGCTACACCTTC	CASSEQNLYGYTF
TRBJ2-3	-	TRBV5-1	once	TGCGCCAGCAGCCCGGGGGGCCCCGCAGATACGCAGTATTTT	CASSPGGPADTQYF
TRBJ1-2	-	TRBV19	-	TGTGCCAGTAGGCAAGAGCGTGGCTACACCTTC	CASRQERGYTF
TRBJ1-4	-	TRBV24-1	-	TGTGCCACCAGTGACCACTATTCTTTT	CATSDHYSF
TRBJ2-2	TRBD1	TRBV6-5	-	TGTGCCAGCAGTAGGGGGCAGGGGAACACCGGGGAGCTGTTTTTT	CASSRGQGNTGELFF
TRBJ2-1	-	TRBV27	-	TGTGCCAGCAACGCGAGGGACTCCTACAATGAGCAGTTCTTC	CASNARDSYNEQFF
TRBJ2-7	-	TRBV6-5	few	TGTGCCAGCACCTCCTGGGCCTTGGGCTACGAGCAGTACTTC	CASTSWALGYEQYF
TRBJ1-2	-	TRBV4-2	-	TGTGCCAGCAGCCAAGAAAAGGGGCAAGGCTACACCTTC	CASSQEKGQGYTF
TRBJ2-3	-	TRBV2	-	TGTGCCAGCAGTGAATGGTCACCCGGGAAGACAGATACGCAGTATTTT	CASSEWSPGKTDTQYF
TRBJ2-6	TRBD1	TRBV5-1	once	TGCGCCAGCAGCTCGCAGGCCGGGACAGGGGGCTCTGGGGCCAACGTCCTGACTTTC	CASSSQAGTGGSGANVLTF
TRBJ2-2	-	TRBV6-5	few	TGTGCCAGCATTTTGACACATGTGGGCGGGGAGCTGTTTTTT	CASILTHVGGELFF
TRBJ2-3	TRBD2	TRBV7-6	-	TGTGCCAGCAGTCAAGGACTAGCGGTCACAGATACGCAGTATTTT	CASSQGLAVTDTQYF
TRBJ2-7	-	TRBV19	-	TGTGCCAGTAGTAAGGAACAGGGTTTCTCCTACGAGCAGTACTTC	CASSKEQGFSYEQYF
TRBJ1-5	TRBD1	TRBV7-2	-	TGTGCCAGCAGCTTAGTCCGAGGGGGCGGACAGCCCCAGCATTTT	CASSLVRGGGQPQHF
TRBJ1-2	TRBD1	TRBV30	-	TGTGCCTGGATTAGGGGGCGCGGCTACACCTTC	CAWIRGRGYTF
TRBJ2-5	TRBD1	TRBV4-2	-	TGTGCCAGCAGCCAAGAGATCGGGGTAGGACAGGGGGACCAAGAGACCCAGTACTTC	CASSQEIGVGQGDQETQYF
TRBJ2-3	-	TRBV11-1	-	TGTGCCAGCAGCCCTGAGAGAGATACGCAGTATTTT	CASSPERDTQYF
TRBJ2-2	TRBD2	TRBV5-1	-	TGCGCCAGCAGCCCGCCCCGGACTAGCGGGGGGGCTCCCGGGGAGCTGTTTTTT	CASSPPRTSGGAPGELFF
TRBJ1-4	-	TRBV6-5	-	TGTGCCAGCAGTTCCAGAACAAATGAAAAACTGTTTTTT	CASSSRTNEKLFF
TRBJ1-1	TRBD1	TRBV4-3	-	TGCGCCAGCAGCCATGAGGGGCAGGGGGCGACTGAAGCTTTCTTT	CASSHEGQGATEAFF
TRBJ1-2	-	TRBV7-2	-	TGTGCCAGCAGCTTAGAAGCGGGACACTCCTATGGCTACACCTTC	CASSLEAGHSYGYTF
TRBJ1-2	TRBD1	TRBV11-2	-	TGTGCCAGCACACTCGGACAGGTCTATGGCTACACCTTC	CASTLGQVYGYTF
TRBJ1-1	-	TRBV6-5	-	TGTGCCAGCAGTCCGACTGCGAACACTGAAGCTTTCTTT	CASSPTANTEAFF
TRBJ1-5	-	TRBV12-5	once	TGTGCTAGTGGTTTCGAGGGGGACGGGACCCCCTATAGCAATCAGCCCCAGCATTTT	CASGFEGDGTPYSNQPQHF